This entry describes one TCR beta chain. Only in-frame clones appear in the TCRdb table, and some are missing; sequencing was by immunoSEQ multiplex PCR. The sample holds around 38,000 clones, 65% to 85% seen once. Autoimmune disease history or systemic immunosuppression excluded patients. Peripheral blood came from all dose cohorts at three timepoints. The record originates from a study of OX40 agonist ivuxolimab in advanced cancers. Study context: Patients got intravenous ivuxolimab at 0.01 to 10 mg/kg every 2 weeks.

Germline V gives CDR1 MDHEN, CDR2 SYDVKM. The CDR3 loop spans 15 amino acids. The junction had 6 bases not matched to a gene; V was cut back by 5 bases and J by 0 bases. The chain combines TRBV28 with TRBJ2-7; 8 bases fit TRBD2. The material sequenced was CD4+ or CD8+ T cells sorted from blood, taken in a trial of the OX40 agonist ivuxolimab. The TCR was taken from an adult with an advanced solid tumor such as melanoma, head and neck, liver or kidney cancer. The CDR3 DNA sequence: TGTGCCAGCAGTACCAGCGGGAGCGTCTCCTACGAGCAGTACTTC. Encoded protein: CASSTSGSVSYEQYF.